One sample yielded the 8 T cell receptor beta chains listed below, sequenced in a study of CD4 T cells in relation to SARS-CoV-2 and coronaviruses. Unexposed donor CD4+ T cells date from about 2010-2018, before the COVID-19 pandemic. The cells were cultured for around ten days before CD4+ T cells were isolated. TCRdb's copy holds only in-frame clones and misses some; the assay was immunoSEQ multiplex PCR. The sample has about 29,000 clones, approximately 76% seen once. These TCRs' antigens remain unknown. The sequencing sample was made of CD4+ T cells from PBMCs, cultured in vitro. These receptors were collected from a human donor in good health.

The rearrangement joins TRBV5-1 to TRBJ1-2, with unresolved D. V dropped 0 bases and J dropped 13 bases, with 19 bases sitting between them. Germline V gives CDR1 SGHRS, CDR2 YFSETQ. This CDR3 has 14 amino acids. CDR3 nucleotides: TGCGCCAGCAGCTTGGCCTTTAGTAGGGCCGGGTCCACCTTC. Its protein is CASSLAFSRAGSTF.

The V gene is TRBV7-8, the J gene TRBJ2-2; 8 bases map to TRBD2. The CDR3 sequence is 17 residues long. Losses at the gene ends were 8 bases for V and 5 bases for J; bases not matched to a gene: 16. The germline gives CDR1 SGHVS, CDR2 FQNEAQ. The CDR3 reads CASARGGLRAGTGELFF. CDR3 DNA: TGTGCCAGCGCACGGGGGGGTCTCAGAGCGGGAACCGGGGAGCTGTTTTTT.

The CDR3 sequence is CASSRTGPGAQYF. CDR3 DNA: TGTGCCAGCAGTCGGACTGGTCCCGGGGCCCAGTACTTC. The genes are TRBV7-9 and TRBJ2-5; D is possibly TRBD2 (5 bases). Germline V gene lookup returns CDR1 SEHNR and CDR2 FQNEAQ (reference sequence). V was clipped by 6 bases and J by 9 bases, with 17 bases between them. The CDR3 contains 13 residues.

The chain links TRBV7-8 to TRBJ2-7, with D maybe TRBD1 (6 bases). Germline V gene data show CDR1 as SGHVS and CDR2 as FQNEAQ. V lost 4 bases and J lost 3, with 10 bases in between. CDR3 size: 13 residues. The CDR3 DNA sequence: TGTGCCAGCAGCTACAGGGCAGTCTACGAGCAGTACTTC. Protein: CASSYRAVYEQYF.

The chain employs TRBV19 and TRBJ1-4; a weak D match, TRBD1 (5 bases). Germline V gives CDR1 LNHDA, CDR2 SQIVND (reference sequence). The CDR3 is 14 residues long. The V end lost 9 bases, the J end lost 2 bases, and 13 bases lay between the germline ends. The CDR3 coding sequence is TGTGCCAGCGACCCCGGGGCTACTAATGAAAAACTGTTTTTT. Translation gives CASDPGATNEKLFF. The whole variable domain, filled in from reference TRBV19 and TRBJ1-4, reads DGGITQSPKYLFRKEGQNVTLSCEQNLNHDAMYWYRQDPGQGLRLIYYSQIVNDFQKGDIAEGYSVSREKKESFPLTVTSAQKNPTAFYLCASDPGATNEKLFFGSGTQLSVL.

The chain employs TRBV19 and TRBJ1-3; D gene uncertain. V lost 4 bases to trimming and J lost 1 base, with 8 bases between them. The CDR3 is 14 residues long. Germline CDR1 reads LNHDA; CDR2 reads SQIVND (reference sequence). DNA for the CDR3: TGTGCCAGTAGTAGGCAAATTTCTGGAAACACCATATATTTT. Translated: CASSRQISGNTIYF. The variable domain in full, with the rest retrieved from reference TRBV19 and TRBJ1-3, is DGGITQSPKYLFRKEGQNVTLSCEQNLNHDAMYWYRQDPGQGLRLIYYSQIVNDFQKGDIAEGYSVSREKKESFPLTVTSAQKNPTAFYLCASSRQISGNTIYFGEGSWLTVV.

This chain connects TRBV4-2 to TRBJ1-6; 7 bases are shared with TRBD1. The CDR3 is 15 residues long. The J segment lost 9 bases and the V segment lost 0 bases, leaving 5 bases of the junction unmatched. The germline gives CDR1 LGHNA, CDR2 YNFKEQ. CDR3 in DNA: TGTGCCAGCAGCCAAGATGTGGGACAGACTTCACCCCTCCACTTT. Amino acid sequence: CASSQDVGQTSPLHF.

In the case of this clone: The junction departs from the called germline gene at one end, perhaps through a read error. The rearrangement uses TRBV5-1 and TRBJ1-4; no firm D call. The germline V gene has CDR1 SGHRS and CDR2 YFSETQ. The CDR3 extends over 11 amino acids. The CDR3 spells CASGFNEKLFF. The CDR3 DNA reads TGCGCCAGCGGCTTTAATGAAAAACTGTTTTTT.